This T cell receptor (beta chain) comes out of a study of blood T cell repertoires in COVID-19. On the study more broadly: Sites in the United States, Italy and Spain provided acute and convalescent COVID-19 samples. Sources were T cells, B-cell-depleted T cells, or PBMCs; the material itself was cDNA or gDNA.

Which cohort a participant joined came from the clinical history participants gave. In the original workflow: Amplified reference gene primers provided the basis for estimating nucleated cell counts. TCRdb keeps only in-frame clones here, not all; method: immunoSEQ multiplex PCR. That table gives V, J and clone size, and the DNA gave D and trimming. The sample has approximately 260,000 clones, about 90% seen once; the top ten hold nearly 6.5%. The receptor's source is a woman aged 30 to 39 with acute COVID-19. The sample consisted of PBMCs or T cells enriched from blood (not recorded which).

The CDR3, as DNA: TGTGCCAGCAGCCGGGACAGAGTGAACACTGAAGCTTTCTTT. The encoded protein is CASSRDRVNTEAFF. The chain links TRBV28 to TRBJ1-1; 7 bases agree with TRBD1. The V and J ends lost 6 bases and 0 bases, in that order; junction bases with no gene match: 4. CDR1 and CDR2 from the germline V gene are MDHEN and SYDVKM. This CDR3 contains 14 residues.